These 31 T cell receptor beta chains were sequenced from one sample in a study of PD-1 blockade in classical Hodgkin lymphoma (dated by TCRdb to 2020 to 2022). Library generation was performed with the immunoSEQ multiplex PCR assay. In TCRdb, the immuneACCESS table is reduced to in-frame sequences with V and J assigned. These tables do not hold every clone; where another copy was compared, an unresolved V gene accounts for under half, and the others remain unexplained. In this sample the table shows 20,000 to 25,000 clones, about 68% of which occur a single time. The top ten constitute roughly a fifth of the sample. The time point label corresponds to: cycle 4 day 1 (C4D1), after more than 5 weeks of nivolumab. Every trial patient had relapsed following autologous stem cell transplantation, and prior brentuximab vedotin exposure was what differed among cohorts A, B and C. Here the sequenced sample was peripheral blood mononuclear cells (PBMCs), taken before the fourth cycle of nivolumab. The source is a human donor with classical Hodgkin lymphoma.

A few counts support this clone. The rearrangement links TRBV4-1 to TRBJ2-1, with TRBD1 matching over 12 bases. The CDR3 sequence is 15 residues long. With 2 bases clipped from V and 8 bases from J, the junction kept 4 bases outside the gene matches. Germline lookup yields CDR1 MGHRA and CDR2 YSYEKL. The CDR3 DNA reads TGCGCCAGCAGCCAACCCGGGACAGGGGGCTATGAGCAGTTCTTC. It yields the protein CASSQPGTGGYEQFF.

The chain has TRBV19 and TRBJ2-3, with D tentatively TRBD1 or TRBD2 (5 bases each). The CDR3 has 15 residues. Germline V gene data show CDR1 as LNHDA and CDR2 as SQIVND (reference sequence). V lost 7 bases and J lost 4, with 18 bases in between. In DNA form, the CDR3 reads TGTGCCAGTACCCCGTTGCCGGGGACCCCAGATACGCAGTATTTT. This codes for CASTPLPGTPDTQYF.

J is TRBJ1-3 and V is TRBV6-5, with D perhaps TRBD1 (6 bases). With 2 bases removed from V and 0 bases from J, the gap between germline ends came to 11 bases. CDR3 length: 16 amino acids. Germline V gives CDR1 MNHEY, CDR2 SVGAGI. In DNA, the CDR3 is TGTGCCAGCAGTTACGGACAGTATTCCTCTGGAAACACCATATATTTT. Amino acids: CASSYGQYSSGNTIYF.

The chain has TRBV28 and TRBJ1-2; 8 bases fit TRBD1. The CDR3 consists of 16 residues. Trimming cost V 4 bases and J 4 bases; bases outside gene matches: 11. CDR1 MDHEN and CDR2 SYDVKM come from the germline V gene. The DNA of the CDR3 is TGTGCCAGCAGTTCCCCAGGACAGGGACGACTCTATGGCTACACCTTC. The encoded protein is CASSSPGQGRLYGYTF.

The V and J genes are TRBV5-1 and TRBJ2-5; a weak D match, TRBD2 (6 bases). The CDR3 is 13 amino acids. The germline V gene has CDR1 SGHRS and CDR2 YFSETQ. Trimming pared 0 bases from V and 5 bases from J, leaving 8 bases between. CDR3 nucleotides: TGCGCCAGCAGCTTGGGCGCGGGGGAGACCCAGTACTTC. This codes for CASSLGAGETQYF.

The rearrangement uses TRBV29-1 and TRBJ2-5; D uncertain. The germline V and J ends were trimmed by 3 bases and 1 base, with 6 bases remaining between them. CDR3 length equals 12 residues. The germline CDR1 and CDR2 sequences are SQVTM and ANQGSEA. The chain's CDR3 is CSVDTAQETQYF. CDR3 nucleotide sequence: TGCAGCGTTGACACAGCCCAAGAGACCCAGTACTTC.

The chain carries TRBV19 and TRBJ1-5; the match to TRBD1 covers 8 bases. J was trimmed by 7 bases and V by 3 bases; bases with no gene match: 11. The CDR3 has 16 residues. Germline V gene data show CDR1 as LNHDA and CDR2 as SQIVND (reference sequence). The CDR3 DNA reads as TGTGCCAGTAGTATGCCCCAGGGGGCTCTCGTACAGCCCCAGCATTTT. Its translation: CASSMPQGALVQPQHF.

This clone is medium-sized (0.01 to 0.1%). This chain joins TRBV10-1 and TRBJ2-7; no firm D call. Trimming removed 6 bases from V and 3 bases from J, with 6 bases in between. CDR1 WNHNN and CDR2 SYGVQD come from the germline V gene (reference sequence). This CDR3 is built from 11 residues. CDR3 sequence (DNA): TGCGCCAGCAGCCACAGCTACGAGCAGTACTTC. It encodes CASSHSYEQYF.

In its sample, this clone was seen once. The rearrangement links TRBV5-8 to TRBJ2-5; 10 positions agree with TRBD2. Trimming removed 3 bases from V and 5 bases from J; junction bases left unmatched: 4. Germline V lookup: CDR1 SGHTS, CDR2 YDEGEE. CDR3 length equals 14 residues. The CDR3 nucleotides read TGTGCCAGCAGCTCCAAGACTAGCGGGGAGACCCAGTACTTC. Translation gives CASSSKTSGETQYF.

This rearrangement joins TRBV13 to TRBJ2-1; D is possibly TRBD1 (5 bases). This CDR3 is 15 amino acids long. Germline CDR1 is PRHDT and CDR2 is FYEKMQ (reference sequence). Deletions cut 7 bases from V and 4 bases from J, with 17 bases between. The CDR3 region is CASTTPGAFYNEQFF. CDR3 nucleotide sequence: TGTGCCAGCACTACTCCTGGGGCTTTTTACAATGAGCAGTTCTTC. The variable domain in full, completed from reference TRBV13 and TRBJ2-1, reads AAGVIQSPRHLIKEKRETATLKCYPIPRHDTVYWYQQGPGQDPQFLISFYEKMQSDKGSIPDRFSAQQFSDYHSELNMSSLELGDSALYFCASTTPGAFYNEQFFGPGTRLTVL.

The DNA for the CDR3 is TGTGCCAGTACCCCCGGGACTAGTGGTAGGAATGAGCAGTTCTTC. Protein: CASTPGTSGRNEQFF. The V gene is TRBV19, the J gene TRBJ2-1; TRBD2 agrees at 8 bases. In germline, CDR1 is LNHDA, CDR2 SQIVND (reference sequence). This CDR3 has 15 amino acids. Trimming cost V 7 bases and J 7 bases; bases outside gene matches: 12. Looking up the rest from reference TRBV19 and TRBJ2-1 gives the full variable domain: DGGITQSPKYLFRKEGQNVTLSCEQNLNHDAMYWYRQDPGQGLRLIYYSQIVNDFQKGDIAEGYSVSREKKESFPLTVTSAQKNPTAFYLCASTPGTSGRNEQFFGPGTRLTVL.

The V call is TRBV5-1, the J call TRBJ2-5, with TRBD1 as a possible D gene (6 bases). V was pared by 4 bases and J by 7 bases, with 14 bases between. CDR1 is SGHRS and CDR2 is YFSETQ in the germline V gene. This CDR3 is built from 13 residues. CDR3 loop: CASSPRLGGTQYF. For the CDR3, the DNA is TGCGCCAGCAGCCCCCGTTTAGGGGGGACCCAGTACTTC.

The chain is built from TRBV19 and TRBJ1-2, with a tentative D call TRBD1 (6 bases). With 2 bases removed from V and 8 bases from J, the gap between germline ends came to 18 bases. CDR3 length: 15 amino acids. Looked up from germline, CDR1 is LNHDA and CDR2 is SQIVND (reference sequence). The CDR3 here is CASSIIAGATIGYTF. In DNA form, the CDR3 reads TGTGCCAGTAGTATAATCGCAGGGGCCACTATCGGCTACACCTTC. The variable domain in full, completed from reference TRBV19 and TRBJ1-2, reads DGGITQSPKYLFRKEGQNVTLSCEQNLNHDAMYWYRQDPGQGLRLIYYSQIVNDFQKGDIAEGYSVSREKKESFPLTVTSAQKNPTAFYLCASSIIAGATIGYTFGSGTRLTVV.

This clone was counted only a few times. J is TRBJ2-3 and V is TRBV10-3; D is possibly TRBD2 (5 bases). This CDR3 spans 13 amino acids. Germline loops: CDR1 ENHRY, CDR2 SYGVKD. The ends were cut back, 4 bases at V and 3 bases at J, with 8 bases in the middle. CDR3 DNA sequence: TGTGCCATCAGTGCGCTAGCAACAGATACGCAGTATTTT. This translates into CAISALATDTQYF.

This clone was detected once. The chain uses TRBV19 and TRBJ2-1; TRBD2 matches at 13 bases. The CDR3 is 15 amino acids. Per the germline V gene, CDR1 is LNHDA and CDR2 is SQIVND (reference sequence). Trimming removed 7 bases from V and 4 bases from J; junction bases left unmatched: 4. The CDR3 nucleotides are TGTGCCAGTAAGGGACTAGCGGGAACTTACAATGAGCAGTTCTTC. Protein: CASKGLAGTYNEQFF.

This rearrangement joins TRBV5-6 to TRBJ2-5; D call uncertain. Judging by the DNA end, TRBJ2-7 fits better; the J call may be wrong. The CDR3 spans 11 residues. Looked up from germline, CDR1 is SGHDT and CDR2 is YYEEEE. The CDR3 sequence is CASSLAYEQYF. CDR3 in DNA: TGTGCCAGCAGCTTGGCTTACGAGCAGTACTTC.

This rearrangement joins TRBV19 to TRBJ1-2, with D maybe TRBD1 (6 bases). Germline-derived CDR1 and CDR2 are LNHDA and SQIVND (reference sequence). This CDR3 has 14 amino acids. The V end was cut by 5 bases, the J end by 8 bases, with 18 bases between. The CDR3 reads CASSAQGGIGGYTF. The DNA of the CDR3 is TGTGCCAGTAGTGCACAGGGAGGGATAGGGGGCTACACCTTC.

The chain is built from TRBV9 and TRBJ1-4, with 7 bases that match TRBD1. This CDR3 is built from 15 residues. CDR1 and CDR2 (germline): SGDLS, YYNGEE. J was trimmed by 5 bases and V by 4 bases; bases with no gene match: 8. The CDR3 protein is CASSPQGRGNEKLFF. The CDR3 bases are TGTGCCAGCAGCCCCCAGGGCAGGGGGAATGAAAAACTGTTTTTT. The full variable domain, in which reference TRBV9 and TRBJ1-4 provide the parts outside the CDR3, is DSGVTQTPKHLITATGQRVTLRCSPRSGDLSVYWYQQSLDQGLQFLIQYYNGEERAKGNILERFSAQQFPDLHSELNLSSLELGDSALYFCASSPQGRGNEKLFFGSGTQLSVL.

This clone is a singleton in its sample. V gene TRBV9 combines with J gene TRBJ2-2; 11 bases are a match to TRBD2. The CDR3 loop spans 18 amino acids. Trimming cost V 3 bases and J 3 bases; bases outside gene matches: 10. From germline, CDR1 is SGDLS and CDR2 YYNGEE. The CDR3 nucleotides read TGTGCCAGCAGCGGGGACATAACTAGCGGGAGTTACACCGGGGAGCTGTTTTTT. Residues: CASSGDITSGSYTGELFF.

The CDR3 DNA is TGCGCCAGCAGTGAGTCTACAGCGGGAAGGGGCGAGCAGTACTTC. Protein sequence: CASSESTAGRGEQYF. The chain joins TRBV10-1 to TRBJ2-7; 7 bases are shared with TRBD2. V shed 0 bases and J 6 bases; nucleotides not matched to a gene: 8. The CDR3 runs 15 residues. Germline-derived CDR1 and CDR2 are WNHNN and SYGVQD (reference sequence).

The V gene is TRBV28, the J gene TRBJ2-1; tentatively, D is TRBD2 (5 bases). This CDR3 region has 15 residues. The V and J ends lost 9 bases and 0 bases respectively, with 15 bases between them. Germline loops: CDR1 MDHEN, CDR2 SYDVKM. CDR3 region: CASLTRASSYNEQFF. CDR3 sequence (DNA): TGTGCCAGTCTAACTAGAGCAAGCTCCTACAATGAGCAGTTCTTC.

The CDR3 here is CASSYLQGGTEAFF. CDR3 DNA: TGTGCCAGCAGTTACCTGCAGGGTGGCACTGAAGCTTTCTTT. The rearrangement links TRBV6-6 to TRBJ1-1, with D tentatively TRBD1 (5 bases). CDR1 is MNHNY and CDR2 is SVGAGI in the germline V gene (reference sequence). The CDR3 runs 14 residues. The V end was cut by 2 bases, the J end by 4 bases, with 11 bases between.

This chain connects TRBV10-3 to TRBJ2-1; 9 nucleotides line up with TRBD2. The CDR3 spans 13 residues. V lost 10 bases and J lost 8; bases outside the gene matches: 9. The germline V gene encodes CDR1 ENHRY and CDR2 SYGVKD. The CDR3 DNA reads as TGTGCCAGCAATAGCGGGAGTGACGATGAGCAGTTCTTC. It specifies CASNSGSDDEQFF.

V usage is TRBV27 and J usage is TRBJ2-1; TRBD1 aligns across 10 bases. The J segment lost 3 bases and the V segment lost 5 bases, leaving 22 bases of the junction unmatched. This CDR3 is 21 amino acids long. Germline lookup yields CDR1 MNHEY and CDR2 SMNVEV (reference sequence). The CDR3 DNA sequence: TGTGCCAGCAGTCTCTACTCTGTCGGGACAGGGGTAGAAGCGGGCTACAATGAGCAGTTCTTC. It yields the protein CASSLYSVGTGVEAGYNEQFF.

This rearrangement joins TRBV27 to TRBJ1-6; a possible D gene is TRBD1 (6 bases). The CDR3 extends over 17 amino acids. The V end lost 5 bases, the J end lost 1 base, and 15 bases lay between the germline ends. Germline V gene sequence: CDR1 MNHEY, CDR2 SMNVEV (reference sequence). DNA for the CDR3: TGTGCCAGCAGTCCCGCCCAGGGGTATTCCTATAATTCACCCCTCCACTTT. Protein product: CASSPAQGYSYNSPLHF.

This chain connects TRBV18 to TRBJ1-3; TRBD1 matches 7 bases. Per germline, CDR1 KGHSH and CDR2 LQKENI. This CDR3 is built from 14 residues. J gave up 4 bases and V 3 bases, and 3 bases lay outside the gene matches. CDR3 region: CASSPTGLGNTIYF. CDR3 in DNA: TGTGCCAGCTCACCGACAGGGCTCGGAAACACCATATATTTT.

The chain couples TRBV11-3 to TRBJ2-5; D is possibly TRBD1 (6 bases). Germline loops: CDR1 SGHNT, CDR2 YENEEA. V lost 2 bases to trimming and J lost 3 bases, with 10 bases between them. The CDR3 sequence is 14 residues long. The CDR3, as DNA: TGTGCCAGCAGCTTACGCGCAGGGGAAGAGACCCAGTACTTC. Protein sequence: CASSLRAGEETQYF.

The chain employs TRBV7-9 and TRBJ1-2; TRBD1 matches at 10 bases. The CDR3 sequence is 15 residues long. Trimming removed 8 bases from V and 4 bases from J; junction bases left unmatched: 10. Germline loops: CDR1 SEHNR, CDR2 FQNEAQ (reference sequence). The CDR3 coding sequence is TGTGCCAGCGTAGCGGACGGGACAGGGGCCTATGGCTACACCTTC. Residues: CASVADGTGAYGYTF. The full variable domain, with the rest looked up from reference TRBV7-9 and TRBJ1-2, is DTGVSQNPRHKITKRGQNVTFRCDPISEHNRLYWYRQTLGQGPEFLTYFQNEAQLEKSRLLSDRFSAERPKGSFSTLEIQRTEQGDSAMYLCASVADGTGAYGYTFGSGTRLTVV.

The V and J genes are TRBV7-8 and TRBJ2-1; 9 nucleotides align to TRBD2. Per the germline V gene, CDR1 is SGHVS and CDR2 is FQNEAQ. V was pared by 4 bases and J by 9 bases, with 4 bases of the junction left unmatched. The CDR3 runs 13 residues. The CDR3 nucleotides read TGTGCCAGCAGCTCCGGACTAGCGATTGAGCAGTTCTTC. Protein: CASSSGLAIEQFF. The full variable domain, completed using reference TRBV7-8 and TRBJ2-1, is GAGVSQSPRYKVAKRGQDVALRCDPISGHVSLFWYQQALGQGPEFLTYFQNEAQLDKSGLPSDRFFAERPEGSVSTLKIQRTQQEDSAVYLCASSSGLAIEQFFGPGTRLTVL.

This chain links TRBV7-9 with TRBJ1-1; 8 nucleotides agree with TRBD1. The CDR3 has 15 residues. Germline lookup yields CDR1 SEHNR and CDR2 FQNEAQ (reference sequence). V dropped 5 bases and J dropped 4; count of bases not matched to a gene: 9. The CDR3 reads CASSRTGNWVTEAFF. CDR3 nucleotide sequence: TGTGCCAGCAGCAGGACAGGGAATTGGGTCACTGAAGCTTTCTTT.

The rearrangement uses TRBV5-1 and TRBJ2-2; 8 bases align to TRBD1. V shed 3 bases, J shed 4 bases, and the junction held 2 bases outside the gene matches. The CDR3 sequence is 14 residues long. From germline, CDR1 is SGHRS and CDR2 YFSETQ. In DNA, the CDR3 is TGCGCCAGCAGCTCCGACAGGGGCACCGGGGAGCTGTTTTTT. It codes for CASSSDRGTGELFF.